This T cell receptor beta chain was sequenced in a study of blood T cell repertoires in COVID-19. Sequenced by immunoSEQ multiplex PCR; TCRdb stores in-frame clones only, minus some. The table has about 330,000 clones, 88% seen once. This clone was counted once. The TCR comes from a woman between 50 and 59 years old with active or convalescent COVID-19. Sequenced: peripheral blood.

Here the CDR3 DNA reads TGCGCCAGCAGCTCCTACTCGACAGGACCCTCCTATGGCTACACCTTC. Translated, it gives CASSSYSTGPSYGYTF. The chain has TRBV5-1 and TRBJ1-2; D is possibly TRBD1 (6 bases). There are 16 residues in the CDR3. Per germline, CDR1 SGHRS and CDR2 YFSETQ. V was pared by 3 bases and J by 4 bases, with 19 bases between.